This T cell receptor beta chain was captured by sequencing in a study of vaccination effects on CD4 cells after COVID-19. Concerning this clone itself: Its cognate antigen is unknown.

ViraFEST expansion of antigen-specific CD4+ T cells with viral peptide pools preceded sequencing. Cells that had been cultured for ten to eleven days were the source of isolated CD4+ T cells. Nucleocapsid antibody tests were negative, and the vaccine recipients had no prior SARS-CoV-2 infection. TCRdb's copy holds only in-frame clones and misses some; the assay was immunoSEQ multiplex PCR. The sample includes roughly 45,000 clones, just over 75% of them seen just once. The germline V gene encodes CDR1 SGHRS and CDR2 YFSETQ. The length of the CDR3 is 16 residues. Trimming took 2 bases from V and 2 from J, leaving 15 bases between them.

The chain recombines TRBV5-1 with TRBJ2-3; perhaps D is TRBD1 or TRBD2 (5 bases each). This specimen was CD4+ T cells from PBMCs cultured with SARS-CoV-2 spike peptides, taken before COVID-19 vaccination. The clonotype comes from a human donor who received a COVID-19 vaccine. The CDR3 bases are TGCGCCAGCAGCTTTGAGGTGATGGGACCCACAGATACGCAGTATTTT. Residues: CASSFEVMGPTDTQYF.